The 27 T cell receptor beta chains in this list originate from one sample, sequenced in a study of neoadjuvant anti-PD-1 for oral cavity cancer. Time point here: after neoadjuvant nivolumab, at surgical resection. Repertoires were generated with immunoSEQ multiplex PCR, while TCRdb's copy carries only in-frame clones and drops some. The table has just over 65,000 clones, around 83% seen once. The sample consisted of PBMCs, taken after nivolumab (anti-PD-1) treatment. Receptors were obtained from a person between 35 and 79 years old with oral cavity squamous cell carcinoma.

A few counts support this clone. The rearrangement uses TRBV2 and TRBJ2-3; 7 bases are a match to TRBD2. V lost 6 bases and J lost 2; bases outside the gene matches: 5. CDR1 is SNHLY, CDR2 FYNNEI, per germline. CDR3 length: 14 amino acids. This CDR3 is CASSQRDLTDTQYF. The CDR3 nucleotides are TGTGCCAGCAGCCAGCGGGATCTCACAGATACGCAGTATTTT.

The V call is TRBV7-2, the J call TRBJ2-7; tentative D call: TRBD1 (6 bases). Trimming pared 4 bases from V and 2 bases from J, leaving 12 bases between. The CDR3 is made up of 14 amino acids. CDR1 SGHTA and CDR2 FQGNSA come from the germline V gene. The CDR3 DNA is TGTGCCAGCAGCTCCGGGACAACCACCTACGAGCAGTACTTC. Translating gives CASSSGTTTYEQYF. Full variable domain (outside the CDR3, taken from reference TRBV7-2 and TRBJ2-7): GAGVSQSPSNKVTEKGKDVELRCDPISGHTALYWYRQSLGQGLEFLIYFQGNSAPDKSGLPSDRFSAERTGGSVSTLTIQRTQQEDSAVYLCASSSGTTTYEQYFGPGTRLTVT.

The rearrangement links TRBV6-5 to TRBJ1-6; 9 nucleotides align to TRBD1. The CDR3 is made up of 14 amino acids. V was pared by 7 bases and J by 10 bases, with 8 bases of the junction left unmatched. Germline CDR1 reads MNHEY; CDR2 reads SVGAGI. CDR3: CASNSGQGKSPLHF. CDR3 nucleotides: TGTGCCAGCAATTCAGGACAGGGGAAATCACCCCTCCACTTT.

This chain connects TRBV11-2 to TRBJ1-4; TRBD1 matches at 8 bases. J gave up 4 bases and V 0 bases, and 7 bases lay outside the gene matches. The CDR3 is made up of 17 amino acids. Germline CDR1 is SGHAT and CDR2 is FQNNGV. The CDR3 protein is CASSLEARGPVNEKLFF. CDR3 DNA: TGTGCCAGCAGCTTAGAGGCCAGGGGGCCGGTTAATGAAAAACTGTTTTTT.

The V and J genes are TRBV28 and TRBJ2-1, with 7 nucleotides matching TRBD1. The junction had 13 bases not matched to a gene; V was cut back by 4 bases and J by 7 bases. Germline V CDR1 and CDR2: MDHEN, SYDVKM. The CDR3 is 16 amino acids. Written as DNA, the CDR3 is TGTGCCAGCAGTTCACAGGGGCTCCCCCCGGGAAATGAGCAGTTCTTC. Its translation: CASSSQGLPPGNEQFF.

This clone showed up just once. The chain combines TRBV5-4 with TRBJ2-3, with 13 positions matching TRBD2. With 4 bases clipped from V and 4 bases from J, the junction kept 6 bases outside the gene matches. Germline assignment: CDR1 SGHNT and CDR2 YYREEE (reference sequence). This CDR3 contains 16 residues. CDR3 coding DNA: TGTGCCAGCAGCCCTAGGACTAGCGGGAGTTCAGATACGCAGTATTTT. Translated, it gives CASSPRTSGSSDTQYF.

The rearrangement links TRBV27 to TRBJ1-1; maybe TRBD1 (6 bases). Germline CDR1 and CDR2: MNHEY and SMNVEV (reference sequence). The CDR3 length is 13 residues. V was trimmed by 9 bases and J by 4 bases, leaving 15 bases between them. The CDR3 reads CASQFVGGTEAFF. DNA of the CDR3: TGTGCCAGTCAGTTTGTAGGGGGCACTGAAGCTTTCTTT.

This chain uses TRBV25-1 with TRBJ1-5; D possibly corresponds to TRBD1 (5 bases). V gave up 7 bases and J gave up 9 bases, with 10 bases separating them. The CDR3 has 11 residues. Germline V gene lookup returns CDR1 MGHDK and CDR2 SYGVNS. The CDR3, as DNA: TGTGCCAGCAAAAGGAGGGGGCCCCAGCATTTT. This translates into CASKRRGPQHF.

Judged by abundance, this clone is medium-sized. This rearrangement joins TRBV5-1 to TRBJ2-1, with TRBD2 identical over 9 bases. Trimming at V came to 3 bases and at J to 2 bases, leaving 3 bases not matched to a gene. This CDR3 region has 15 residues. The germline CDR1 and CDR2 sequences are SGHRS and YFSETQ. The CDR3 sequence is CASSWREGTYNEQFF. CDR3 sequence (DNA): TGCGCCAGCAGCTGGCGGGAGGGCACCTACAATGAGCAGTTCTTC.

The gene calls are TRBV15 and TRBJ1-2; no definite D call. Trimming shortened V by 5 bases and J by 1 base, and 8 bases separated the two germline ends. Looked up from germline, CDR1 is LNHNV and CDR2 is YYDKDF (reference sequence). There are 13 residues in the CDR3. CDR3 bases: TGTGCCACCAGCCAAAGTAATAACTATGGCTACACCTTC. Protein: CATSQSNNYGYTF.

The chain uses TRBV19 and TRBJ1-2; weak D call: TRBD1 (5 bases). V was clipped by 3 bases and J by 6 bases, with 11 bases between them. Germline CDR1 and CDR2: LNHDA and SQIVND (reference sequence). The CDR3 runs to 13 residues. The CDR3 loop reads CASSMTRGNGYTF. DNA for the CDR3: TGTGCCAGTAGTATGACAAGGGGTAATGGCTACACCTTC.

The rearrangement joins TRBV5-1 to TRBJ2-3, with 9 bases aligning to TRBD2. V dropped 7 bases and J dropped 3; count of bases not matched to a gene: 9. The germline V gene encodes CDR1 SGHRS and CDR2 YFSETQ. The CDR3 loop spans 15 amino acids. The CDR3 nucleotides are TGCGCCAGCTCCCCGGGAGCGGGAGGTACAGATACGCAGTATTTT. Protein: CASSPGAGGTDTQYF.

The chain has TRBV15 and TRBJ1-2; D is unclear. The V end was cut by 0 bases, the J end by 4 bases, with 12 bases between. CDR1 is LNHNV, CDR2 YYDKDF, per germline (reference sequence). This CDR3 region has 15 residues. CDR3 nucleotide sequence: TGTGCCACCAGCAGAGATCGCGCGGGCGGCTATGGCTACACCTTC. Residues: CATSRDRAGGYGYTF.

The rearrangement uses TRBV18 and TRBJ1-5, with TRBD1 identical over 7 bases. The CDR3 is 15 residues long. J lost 0 bases, V lost 4 bases, and 3 bases had no gene match. Per germline, CDR1 KGHSH and CDR2 LQKENI. CDR3 protein: CASSLDRVSNQPQHF. CDR3 bases: TGTGCCAGCTCACTTGACAGGGTTAGCAATCAGCCCCAGCATTTT. Looking up the rest from reference TRBV18 and TRBJ1-5 gives the full variable domain: NAGVMQNPRHLVRRRGQEARLRCSPMKGHSHVYWYRQLPEEGLKFMVYLQKENIIDESGMPKERFSAEFPKEGPSILRIQQVVRGDSAAYFCASSLDRVSNQPQHFGDGTRLSIL.

The chain has TRBV5-1 and TRBJ1-4, with a tentative D call TRBD1 (6 bases). The CDR3 extends over 15 amino acids. V gave up 0 bases and J gave up 6 bases, with 12 bases separating them. Germline V gene sequence: CDR1 SGHRS, CDR2 YFSETQ. The CDR3 nucleotides are TGCGCCAGCAGCTTGGGGGCAGGGGTTGATGAAAAACTGTTTTTT. It translates to CASSLGAGVDEKLFF.

The chain carries TRBV19 and TRBJ1-2; 7 nucleotides match TRBD1. This CDR3 has 15 amino acids. CDR1 and CDR2 from the germline V gene are LNHDA and SQIVND (reference sequence). J gave up 8 bases and V 2 bases, and 11 bases lay outside the gene matches. In nucleotides, the CDR3 is TGTGCCAGTAGTATATTCCCCACAGGGGAGAAAGGCTACACCTTC. This sequence encodes CASSIFPTGEKGYTF.

V is TRBV6-5 and J is TRBJ2-7, with D perhaps matching TRBD1 (5 bases). This CDR3 contains 13 residues. Trimming took 4 bases from V and 5 from J, leaving 12 bases between them. CDR1 is MNHEY and CDR2 is SVGAGI in the germline V gene. CDR3 DNA sequence: TGTGCCAGCAGTTTGATACAGGCGCACGAGCAGTACTTC. It codes for CASSLIQAHEQYF.

The CDR3 nucleotides read TGTGCCAGCAGTGTGATACTAGCGGGTTTCGAGGAGCAGTACTTC. Translation: CASSVILAGFEEQYF. The gene calls are TRBV6-1 and TRBJ2-7, with 9 bases that match TRBD2. V lost 4 bases and J lost 7; bases outside the gene matches: 11. The CDR3 covers 15 residues. Germline assignment: CDR1 MNHNS and CDR2 SASEGT.

V usage is TRBV27 and J usage is TRBJ2-3, with 14 nucleotides matching TRBD2. V lost 4 bases, J lost 3 bases, and 6 bases stayed unmatched. Germline loops: CDR1 MNHEY, CDR2 SMNVEV (reference sequence). The CDR3 extends over 17 amino acids. The CDR3, as DNA: TGTGCCAGCAGTTCCGGACTAGCGGGAGGACGAACAGATACGCAGTATTTT. This codes for CASSSGLAGGRTDTQYF.

The chain combines TRBV6-1 with TRBJ2-7; 10 bases align to TRBD2. V shed 6 bases, J shed 1 base, and the junction held 3 bases outside the gene matches. The CDR3 length is 14 residues. Germline lookup yields CDR1 MNHNS and CDR2 SASEGT. CDR3 region: CASRLAGTSYEQYF. CDR3 DNA sequence: TGTGCCAGCAGACTAGCGGGAACATCCTACGAGCAGTACTTC.

The rearrangement joins TRBV6-6 to TRBJ1-3; D might be TRBD1 (6 bases). The germline V gene encodes CDR1 MNHNY and CDR2 SVGAGI (reference sequence). Trimming pared 6 bases from V and 7 bases from J, leaving 22 bases between. The CDR3 is 16 residues long. CDR3 in DNA: TGTGCCAGCAGGGACCCCTGGGGGGCCCCCACCAACACCATATATTTT. This translates into CASRDPWGAPTNTIYF.

The gene calls are TRBV2 and TRBJ2-7; perhaps TRBD2 as D (6 bases). Germline lookup yields CDR1 SNHLY and CDR2 FYNNEI. This CDR3 region has 14 residues. The ends were cut back, 4 bases at V and 2 bases at J, with 12 bases in the middle. CDR3 nucleotides: TGTGCCAGCAGTGTGGGGGGATCAGCCTACGAGCAGTACTTC. Residues: CASSVGGSAYEQYF.

To note about this clone: The same CDR3 is also encoded by other DNA sequences in this sample. The chain is built from TRBV7-8 and TRBJ1-1; TRBD1 aligns across 7 bases. V lost 1 base to trimming and J lost 1 base; unmatched junction nucleotides: 0. The CDR3 contains 14 residues. The germline V gene encodes CDR1 SGHVS and CDR2 FQNEAQ. The CDR3 DNA reads TGTGCCAGCAGCTTAGGGACAGGGAACACTGAAGCTTTCTTT. This encodes CASSLGTGNTEAFF. The variable domain in full, with the rest retrieved from reference TRBV7-8 and TRBJ1-1, is GAGVSQSPRYKVAKRGQDVALRCDPISGHVSLFWYQQALGQGPEFLTYFQNEAQLDKSGLPSDRFFAERPEGSVSTLKIQRTQQEDSAVYLCASSLGTGNTEAFFGQGTRLTVV.

This clone was observed a handful of times. The J gene is TRBJ2-7, the V gene TRBV6-6; weak D call: TRBD2 (6 bases). The germline V and J ends were trimmed by 2 bases and 7 bases, with 12 bases remaining between them. Germline CDR1 MNHNY, CDR2 SVGAGI (reference sequence). The length of the CDR3 is 13 residues. CDR3 region: CASSYGTGTEQYF. Written as DNA, the CDR3 is TGTGCCAGCAGTTACGGGACCGGGACTGAGCAGTACTTC.

The chain carries TRBV27 and TRBJ2-7; 11 positions match TRBD1. This CDR3 spans 15 amino acids. V dropped 4 bases and J dropped 4; count of bases not matched to a gene: 6. Germline loops: CDR1 MNHEY, CDR2 SMNVEV (reference sequence). The CDR3 region has the DNA TGTGCCAGCAGTTATTCCCGGGACAGGGGGTACGAGCAGTACTTC. Protein product: CASSYSRDRGYEQYF.

This clone was counted a few times. The chain employs TRBV6-5 and TRBJ1-3; the D is unclear. CDR1 and CDR2 from the germline V gene are MNHEY and SVGAGI. The CDR3 totals 16 residues. The V gene lost 0 bases and the J gene lost 0 bases, with 9 bases spanning the gap. DNA for the CDR3: TGTGCCAGCAGTTACTCGCGCACTATCTCTGGAAACACCATATATTTT. It yields the protein CASSYSRTISGNTIYF.

This clone came up once. In nucleotides, the CDR3 is TGTGCCAGCAGCTTGGGTCAGGCTGGGGCCAACGTCCTGACTTTC. This translates into CASSLGQAGANVLTF. The chain joins TRBV11-2 to TRBJ2-6, with unresolved D. V lost 3 bases to trimming and J lost 2 bases, with 8 bases between them. This CDR3 contains 15 residues. The germline V gene encodes CDR1 SGHAT and CDR2 FQNNGV.